The 22 T cell receptor beta chains listed next were all sequenced from one sample in a study of tumor and adjacent non-tumor tissue in lung cancer (dated by TCRdb to the late 2010s). Library preparation used multiplex PCR. Sequencing was performed on an Illumina HiSeq 2500. TCRbeta libraries were constructed through three rounds of nested PCR with primers (Table S4) according to protocols modified from ARM-PCR. TCRdb redid the processing of the public reads, applying fastp at Q25 and MiXCR, and retained in-frame beta chains. Rows with one shared CDR3 protein collapse into an entry with the most common genes and DNA. This sample holds 81,000 or so distinct CDR3 sequences; roughly 80% were observed only once. About 14% of the sample is in the top ten clones. RNA was extracted from bulk unsorted tissue and checked for quality with a NanoDrop ND-1000 and an Agilent 2100. The sequenced material came from lung tumor tissue. The receptors shown here come from a woman aged 50 to 60 with non-small cell lung cancer.

This clonotype has ten or more counts. DNA for the CDR3: TGTGCCACCCGAGGTAATGAGCAGTTCTTC. This codes for CATRGNEQFF. The chain combines TRBV24-1 with TRBJ2-1; D remains unclear. The germline V gene has CDR1 KGHDR and CDR2 SFDVKD. The V gene lost 9 bases and the J gene lost 7 bases, with 6 bases spanning the gap. The CDR3 totals 10 residues.

As concerns this clonotype: A read error may produce the germline difference seen at one junction end. In DNA, the CDR3 is TGTGCCAGCATTTCACCGGGAGGGACTTACGATGAGGAGTTATTC. It encodes CASISPGGTYDEELF. This chain connects TRBV28 to TRBJ2-1; 8 bases line up with TRBD2. Germline-derived CDR1 and CDR2 are MDHEN and SYDVKM. The CDR3 runs 15 residues.

With regard to this clonotype: A read error is likely, as this CDR3 ends without the conserved phenylalanine or tryptophan. The genes are TRBV20-1 and TRBJ1-6; D is uncertain. Trimming took off 3 bases at V and 8 bases at J, with 14 bases between the two ends. This CDR3 is built from 14 residues. Looked up from germline, CDR1 is DFQATT and CDR2 is SNEGSKA (reference sequence). The CDR3 protein is CSARSWAEDSPLHL. CDR3 in DNA: TGCAGTGCTAGGTCGTGGGCAGAGGATTCACCCCTCCACCTT.

About this clonotype: Given the absence of the conserved phenylalanine or tryptophan at the CDR3 end, a read error is likely. The limits of the CDR3 on the DNA are not certain, so only TCRdb's listed CDR3 is given. The chain is built from TRBV12-3 or TRBV12-4 and TRBJ2-7. The CDR3 is 14 residues long, ends included. The CDR3 sequence is CASTLGSYAYELYL.

A remark on this clonotype: One end of the junction fails to match germline, which may point to a read error. The rearrangement links TRBV29-1 to TRBJ2-7; 13 bases map to TRBD2. The germline V gene has CDR1 SQVTM and CDR2 ANQGSEA. This CDR3 has 16 amino acids. The CDR3 DNA is TGCAGCGTTGAAGCGGCGGGACTAGCGGGATCATACGAGCACTACTTC. Translated, it gives CSVEAAGLAGSYEHYF.

V usage is TRBV20-1 and J usage is TRBJ1-4; no definite D call. CDR1 and CDR2 (germline): DFQATT, SNEGSKA (reference sequence). V gave up 0 bases and J gave up 17 bases, with 22 bases separating them. The CDR3 is 14 residues long. CDR3: CSAREAGFNEKFFF. As DNA, the CDR3 is TGCAGTGCTAGAGAGGCTGGTTTTAATGAAAAATTCTTTTTT.

In the case of this clonotype: One end of the junction is discordant with germline, which a read error may explain. The chain recombines TRBV20-1 with TRBJ1-6; 8 nucleotides match TRBD1. There are 15 residues in the CDR3. Germline assignment: CDR1 DFQATT and CDR2 SNEGSKA (reference sequence). The CDR3 here is CSVRGKTGESSPLHF. The CDR3 DNA follows: TGCAGTGTTAGAGGCAAGACAGGGGAGTCTTCACCCCTCCATTTT.

Note on this clonotype: Since the CDR3 does not end with the conserved phenylalanine or tryptophan, this likely comes from a read error. V usage is TRBV6-1 and J usage is TRBJ2-3; D uncertain. CDR1 is MNHNS, CDR2 SASEGT, per germline. The CDR3 runs 12 residues. In DNA, the CDR3 is TGTGCCAGCAATGATGGGTTAGATGCGCAGTATTAT. This gives the protein CASNDGLDAQYY.

As to this clonotype: A junction boundary mismatches the germline segment, possibly from a read error. The V and J genes are TRBV12-3 or TRBV12-4 and TRBJ2-5; D ambiguous. The CDR3 consists of 14 residues. CDR3 protein: CASDQVTDQETQHF. The CDR3 DNA is TGTGCCAGCGACCAGGTTACGGACCAAGAGACCCAGCACTTT.

Worth noting for this clonotype: One end of the junction varies from germline; a read error may be responsible. This chain uses TRBV29-1 with TRBJ2-2; possible D gene TRBD2, 6 bases. Germline CDR1 SQVTM, CDR2 ANQGSEA. The length of the CDR3 is 12 residues. CDR3 DNA: TGCATCGCTGGGAGGAGCACCGGGGAACTGTTTTTT. Protein sequence: CIAGRSTGELFF.

In DNA, the CDR3 is TGTGCCAGCAATTTCCAGTCTTCCACAGATACGCAGTATTTT. It codes for CASNFQSSTDTQYF. V gene TRBV6-6 combines with J gene TRBJ2-3; no clear D gene. V lost 7 bases, J lost 2 bases, and 13 bases lay in between. In germline, CDR1 is MNHNY, CDR2 SVGAGI (reference sequence). This CDR3 has 14 amino acids.

Points on this clonotype: A read error is likely, as this CDR3 ends without the conserved phenylalanine or tryptophan. This chain uses TRBV20-1 with TRBJ2-7; D gene unclear. The germline gives CDR1 DFQATT, CDR2 SNEGSKA (reference sequence). This CDR3 contains 15 residues. Trimming removed 2 bases at V and 1 base at J, with 15 bases between. Written as DNA, the CDR3 is TGCAGTGCTAGAAACATGCAGGCCCTTTCCTACGAGCAGTACCTA. Translated, it gives CSARNMQALSYEQYL.

The chain joins TRBV7-9 to TRBJ1-4; D perhaps matches TRBD1 (6 bases). CDR3 length: 16 residues. Trimming left V 5 bases short and J 3 bases short, with 16 bases between. Germline assignment: CDR1 SEHNR and CDR2 FQNEAQ (reference sequence). Here the CDR3 DNA reads TGTGCCAGCAGCCCGAGCTGGACAGCCGCTAATGAAAAACTGTTTTTT. It specifies CASSPSWTAANEKLFF.

As for this clonotype: A read error may account for a junction end that differs from germline. The chain uses TRBV7-8 and TRBJ2-4, with TRBD2 matching over 11 bases. CDR1 is SGHVS, CDR2 FQNEAQ, per germline. This CDR3 is 18 amino acids long. CDR3 region: CASNLALAGGRAKTIQYF. The CDR3 region has the DNA TGTGCCAGCAACTTAGCGTTAGCGGGAGGGAGGGCCAAAACCATTCAGTACTTC.

Points on this clonotype: A much larger clone is a single base away; this may be a read error. The rearrangement uses TRBV5-1 and TRBJ2-1; TRBD2 matches 12 bases. Germline V gene sequence: CDR1 SGHRS, CDR2 YFSETQ. The CDR3 totals 17 residues. The V gene end was trimmed by 4 bases and the J gene end by 8 bases; junction bases not matched to a gene: 13. Here the CDR3 DNA reads TGCGCCAGCAGCCCCTACAGACTAGCGGGAGAGCCTGATGAGCAGTTCTTC. Encoded protein: CASSPYRLAGEPDEQFF.

V gene TRBV4-1 combines with J gene TRBJ2-3, with D maybe TRBD2 (5 bases). V lost 2 bases to trimming and J lost 6 bases, with 18 bases between them. The CDR3 runs to 16 residues. Germline CDR1 is MGHRA and CDR2 is YSYEKL. DNA of the CDR3: TGCGCCAGCAGCCAAAAGGGAGTAGGTTCATACGATACGCAGTATTTT. Translated: CASSQKGVGSYDTQYF.

This clonotype was seen only once. Since a much larger clone is just one base distant, this may be a read error. The V gene is TRBV5-1, the J gene TRBJ2-5; D ambiguous. This CDR3 has 12 residues. Germline V gene data show CDR1 as SGHRS and CDR2 as YFSETQ. As DNA, the CDR3 is TGCACCAGCAGCTTGAACCAAGAGACCCAGTACTTC. Translating it yields CTSSLNQETQYF.

This clonotype was seen a few times. The junction does not match germline at one end; this may be a read error. CDR3 region: CASSLGSGRSYEHYF. The CDR3 nucleotides are TGTGCCAGCAGCTTAGGATCGGGTAGGTCCTACGAGCACTACTTC. V and J are TRBV7-8 and TRBJ2-7; D not certain. The CDR3 spans 15 residues. Germline-derived CDR1 and CDR2 are SGHVS and FQNEAQ.

The chain links TRBV20-1 to TRBJ2-3; TRBD1 might be the D (5 bases). The better agreement between TRBJ1-5 and the DNA end casts doubt on the J call. This CDR3 has 13 residues. Germline V gene data show CDR1 as DFQATT and CDR2 as SNEGSKA (reference sequence). The CDR3 spells CSATRGVGDTQHF. CDR3 nucleotide sequence: TGCAGTGCTACCCGGGGGGTAGGAGATACGCAGCATTTT.

The rearrangement joins TRBV20-1 to TRBJ2-3, with 10 bases identical to TRBD2. CDR3 length: 16 amino acids. Germline CDR1 DFQATT, CDR2 SNEGSKA (reference sequence). Trimming cost V 1 base and J 15 bases; bases outside gene matches: 19. The CDR3 bases are TGCAGTGCTAGAGGGACTAGCGGAGGACTAAGAGATAGGCAATATTTT. Protein sequence: CSARGTSGGLRDRQYF.

To note about this clonotype: The CDR3 does not close with the conserved phenylalanine or tryptophan, likely indicating a read error. The rearrangement joins TRBV20-1 to TRBJ2-3, with 8 bases identical to TRBD2. Trimming took 6 bases from V and 5 from J; bases not matched to a gene: 16. The germline CDR1 and CDR2 sequences are DFQATT and SNEGSKA (reference sequence). The CDR3 extends over 16 amino acids. CDR3 DNA: TGCAGTGCCGCGAGGGGGTTCGGGGGGGGCATAGATACGCAGTATTTG. This gives the protein CSAARGFGGGIDTQYL.

With respect to this clonotype: Relative to the germline gene, one junction end is altered; a read error may explain this. The rearrangement uses TRBV20-1 and TRBJ1-2; a weak D match, TRBD1 (5 bases). The V gene's germline CDR1 is DFQATT and CDR2 SNEGSKA (reference sequence). This CDR3 comprises 14 residues. This chain's CDR3 is CRAPSTRESYDYTF. Written as DNA, the CDR3 is TGCAGAGCCCCATCCACCAGGGAAAGCTATGACTACACCTTC.